This T cell receptor (beta chain) was retrieved from a study of blood T cell repertoires in COVID-19. Study context: Specimens from acute and convalescent COVID-19 originated in the United States, Italy and Spain. From T cells, B-cell-depleted T cells, or PBMCs came the material, which was cDNA or gDNA.

Recruited during active infection, patients (from Seattle) were subsequently followed longitudinally. Profiled with immunoSEQ multiplex PCR; TCRdb holds only in-frame clones, not every one. The sample carries about 200,000 clones, 92% recorded once. Germline assignment: CDR1 SGDLS and CDR2 YYNGEE. Trimming cost V 0 bases and J 2 bases; bases outside gene matches: 4. The CDR3 covers 15 residues. The clonotype originates from a man aged 60-69 years with COVID-19, enrolled during active disease. Material: peripheral blood. This chain connects TRBV9 to TRBJ1-2, with 7 bases that match TRBD1. The CDR3 is CASSVEAGGNYGYTF. CDR3 DNA: TGTGCCAGCAGCGTAGAAGCAGGGGGAAACTATGGCTACACCTTC. The variable domain in full, completed from reference TRBV9 and TRBJ1-2, reads DSGVTQTPKHLITATGQRVTLRCSPRSGDLSVYWYQQSLDQGLQFLIQYYNGEERAKGNILERFSAQQFPDLHSELNLSSLELGDSALYFCASSVEAGGNYGYTFGSGTRLTVV.